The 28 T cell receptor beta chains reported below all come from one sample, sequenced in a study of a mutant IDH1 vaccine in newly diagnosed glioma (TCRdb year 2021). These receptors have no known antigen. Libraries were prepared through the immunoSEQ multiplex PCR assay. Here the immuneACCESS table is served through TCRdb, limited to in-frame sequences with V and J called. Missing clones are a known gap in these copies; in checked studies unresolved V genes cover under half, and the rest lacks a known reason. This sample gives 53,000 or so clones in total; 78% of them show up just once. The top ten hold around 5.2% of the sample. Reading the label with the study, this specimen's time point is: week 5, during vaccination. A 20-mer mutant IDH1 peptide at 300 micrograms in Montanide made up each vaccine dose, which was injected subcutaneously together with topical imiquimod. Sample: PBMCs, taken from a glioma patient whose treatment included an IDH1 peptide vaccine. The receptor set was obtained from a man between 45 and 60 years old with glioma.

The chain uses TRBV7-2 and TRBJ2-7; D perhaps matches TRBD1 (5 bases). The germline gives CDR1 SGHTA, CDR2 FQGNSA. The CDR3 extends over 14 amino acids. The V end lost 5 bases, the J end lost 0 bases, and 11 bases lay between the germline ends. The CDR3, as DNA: TGTGCCAGCAGCCCCGACAGAGACTCCTACGAGCAGTACTTC. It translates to CASSPDRDSYEQYF.

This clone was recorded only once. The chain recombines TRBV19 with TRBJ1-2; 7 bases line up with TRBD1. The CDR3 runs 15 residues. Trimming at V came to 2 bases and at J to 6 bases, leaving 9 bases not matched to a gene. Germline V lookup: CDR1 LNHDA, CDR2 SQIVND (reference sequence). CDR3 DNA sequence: TGTGCCAGTAGTATACAGGGGGAGAGGAGGCATGGCTACACCTTC. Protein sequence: CASSIQGERRHGYTF.

In nucleotides, the CDR3 is TGCGCCAGCAGCTTGCAGGGATCGGGTGGAAACACCATATATTTT. This encodes CASSLQGSGGNTIYF. The V gene is TRBV5-1, the J gene TRBJ1-3, with D perhaps TRBD1 (5 bases). The CDR3 contains 15 residues. Per the germline V gene, CDR1 is SGHRS and CDR2 is YFSETQ. Trimming took off 1 base at V and 3 bases at J, with 11 bases between the two ends. The variable domain in full, with the rest retrieved from reference TRBV5-1 and TRBJ1-3, is KAGVTQTPRYLIKTRGQQVTLSCSPISGHRSVSWYQQTPGQGLQFLFEYFSETQRNKGNFPGRFSGRQFSNSRSEMNVSTLELGDSALYLCASSLQGSGGNTIYFGEGSWLTVV.

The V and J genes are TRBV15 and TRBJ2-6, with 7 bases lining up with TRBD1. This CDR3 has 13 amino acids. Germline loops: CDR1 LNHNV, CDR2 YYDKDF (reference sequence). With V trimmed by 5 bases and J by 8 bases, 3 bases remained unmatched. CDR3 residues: CATSETGPNVLTF. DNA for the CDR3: TGTGCCACCAGCGAGACAGGGCCCAACGTCCTGACTTTC.

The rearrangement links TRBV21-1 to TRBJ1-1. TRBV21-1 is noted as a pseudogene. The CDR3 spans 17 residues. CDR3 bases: TGTGCCAGCAGCAAGGTGGGCCCTTCGGGCCTGAACACTGAAGCTTTCTTT. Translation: CASSKVGPSGLNTEAFF.

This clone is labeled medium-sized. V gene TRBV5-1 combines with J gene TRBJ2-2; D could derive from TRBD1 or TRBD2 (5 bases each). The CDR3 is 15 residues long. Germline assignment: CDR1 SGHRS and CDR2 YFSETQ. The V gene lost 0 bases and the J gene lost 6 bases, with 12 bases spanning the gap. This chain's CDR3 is CASSLGERGAGELFF. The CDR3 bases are TGCGCCAGCAGCTTGGGAGAAAGGGGAGCCGGGGAGCTGTTTTTT.

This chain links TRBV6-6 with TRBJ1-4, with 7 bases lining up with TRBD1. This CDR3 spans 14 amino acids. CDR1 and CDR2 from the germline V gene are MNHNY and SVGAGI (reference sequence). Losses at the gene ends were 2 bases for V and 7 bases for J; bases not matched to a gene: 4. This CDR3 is CASSYEQGSEKLFF. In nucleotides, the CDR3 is TGTGCCAGCAGTTACGAACAGGGGAGTGAAAAACTGTTTTTT.

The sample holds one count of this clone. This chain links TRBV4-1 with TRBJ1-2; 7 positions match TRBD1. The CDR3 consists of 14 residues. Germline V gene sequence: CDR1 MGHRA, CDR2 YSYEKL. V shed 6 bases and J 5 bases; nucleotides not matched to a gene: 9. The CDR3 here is CASSLTGRGYGYTF. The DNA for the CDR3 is TGCGCCAGCAGTCTGACAGGGAGGGGATATGGCTACACCTTC.

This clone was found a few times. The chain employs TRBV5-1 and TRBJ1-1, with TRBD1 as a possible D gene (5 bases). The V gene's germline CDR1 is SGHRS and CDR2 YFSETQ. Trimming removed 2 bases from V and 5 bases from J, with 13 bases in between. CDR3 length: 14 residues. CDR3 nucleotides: TGCGCCAGCAGCTTCGCCCAGGGTGGGACTGAAGCTTTCTTT. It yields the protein CASSFAQGGTEAFF.

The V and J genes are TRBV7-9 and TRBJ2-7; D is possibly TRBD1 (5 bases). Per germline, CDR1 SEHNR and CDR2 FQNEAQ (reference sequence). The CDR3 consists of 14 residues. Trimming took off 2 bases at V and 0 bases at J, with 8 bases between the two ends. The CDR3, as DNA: TGTGCCAGCAGCTTAAGGCAGGGCTCCTACGAGCAGTACTTC. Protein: CASSLRQGSYEQYF.

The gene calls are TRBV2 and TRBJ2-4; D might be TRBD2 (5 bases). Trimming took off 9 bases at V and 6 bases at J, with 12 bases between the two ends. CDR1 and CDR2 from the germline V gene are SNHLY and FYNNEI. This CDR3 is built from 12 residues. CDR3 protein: CASIGRGNIQYF. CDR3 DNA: TGTGCCAGTATCGGACGGGGAAACATTCAGTACTTC.

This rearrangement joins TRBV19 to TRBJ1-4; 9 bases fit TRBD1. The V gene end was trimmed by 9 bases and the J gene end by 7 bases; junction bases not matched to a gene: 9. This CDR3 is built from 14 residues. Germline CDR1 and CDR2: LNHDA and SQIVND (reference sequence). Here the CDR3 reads CASSTGTGSEKLFF. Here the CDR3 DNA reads TGTGCCAGCTCGACCGGGACAGGGAGTGAAAAACTGTTTTTT.

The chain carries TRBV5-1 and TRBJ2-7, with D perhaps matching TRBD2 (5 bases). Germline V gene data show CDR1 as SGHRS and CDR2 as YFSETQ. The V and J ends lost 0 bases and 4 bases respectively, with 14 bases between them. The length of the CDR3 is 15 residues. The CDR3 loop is CASSLGGSVAYEQYF. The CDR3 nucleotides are TGCGCCAGCAGCTTGGGAGGGTCGGTAGCGTACGAGCAGTACTTC.

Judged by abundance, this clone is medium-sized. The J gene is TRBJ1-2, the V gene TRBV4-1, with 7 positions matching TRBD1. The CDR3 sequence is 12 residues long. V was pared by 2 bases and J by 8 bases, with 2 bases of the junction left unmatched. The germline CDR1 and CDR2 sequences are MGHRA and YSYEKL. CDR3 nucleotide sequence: TGCGCCAGCAGCCAAACAGGGGTAGGCTACACCTTC. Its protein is CASSQTGVGYTF.

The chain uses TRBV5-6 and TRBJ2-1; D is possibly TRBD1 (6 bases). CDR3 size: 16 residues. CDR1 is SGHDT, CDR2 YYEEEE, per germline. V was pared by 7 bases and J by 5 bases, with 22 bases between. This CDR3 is CASGDPGDLTNNEQFF. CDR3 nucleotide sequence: TGTGCCAGCGGCGACCCAGGGGACCTTACGAACAATGAGCAGTTCTTC.

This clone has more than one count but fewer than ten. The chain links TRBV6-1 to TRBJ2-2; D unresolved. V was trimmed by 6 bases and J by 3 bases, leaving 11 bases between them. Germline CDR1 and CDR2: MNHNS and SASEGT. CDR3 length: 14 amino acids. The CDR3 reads CASSPGQHTGELFF. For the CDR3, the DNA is TGTGCCAGCAGCCCGGGCCAGCACACCGGGGAGCTGTTTTTT.

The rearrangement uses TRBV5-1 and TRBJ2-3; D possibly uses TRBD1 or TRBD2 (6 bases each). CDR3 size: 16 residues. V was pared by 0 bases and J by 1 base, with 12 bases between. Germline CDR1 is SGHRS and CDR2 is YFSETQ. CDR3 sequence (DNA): TGCGCCAGCAGCTTGGCAAGGGGGGCTCGCACAGATACGCAGTATTTT. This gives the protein CASSLARGARTDTQYF.

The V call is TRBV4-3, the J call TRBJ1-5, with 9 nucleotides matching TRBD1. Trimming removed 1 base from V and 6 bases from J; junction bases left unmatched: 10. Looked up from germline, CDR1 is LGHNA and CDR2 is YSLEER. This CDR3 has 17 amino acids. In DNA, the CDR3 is TGCGCCAGCAGCCAAGGTCCAGGGACAGGGACTGGTCAGCCCCAGCATTTT. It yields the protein CASSQGPGTGTGQPQHF.

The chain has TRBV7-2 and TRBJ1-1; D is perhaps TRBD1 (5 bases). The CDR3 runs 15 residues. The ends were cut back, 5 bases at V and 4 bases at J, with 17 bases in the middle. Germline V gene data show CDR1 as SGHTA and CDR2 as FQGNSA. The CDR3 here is CASSNNGGVSTEAFF. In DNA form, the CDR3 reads TGTGCCAGCAGCAACAACGGAGGGGTGAGCACTGAAGCTTTCTTT.

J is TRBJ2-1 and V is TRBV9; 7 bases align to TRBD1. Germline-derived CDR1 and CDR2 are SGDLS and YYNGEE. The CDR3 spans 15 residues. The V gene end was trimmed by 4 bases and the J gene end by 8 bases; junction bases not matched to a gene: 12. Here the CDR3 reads CASSPQSLTGDEQFF. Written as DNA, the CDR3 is TGTGCCAGCAGCCCCCAAAGCCTTACAGGGGATGAGCAGTTCTTC.

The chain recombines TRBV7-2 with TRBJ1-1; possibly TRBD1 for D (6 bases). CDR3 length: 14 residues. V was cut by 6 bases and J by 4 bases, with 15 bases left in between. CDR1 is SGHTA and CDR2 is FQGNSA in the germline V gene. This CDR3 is CASRSGQRVTEAFF. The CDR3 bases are TGTGCCAGCAGGTCTGGACAGCGAGTCACTGAAGCTTTCTTT. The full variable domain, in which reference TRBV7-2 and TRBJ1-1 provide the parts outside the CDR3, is GAGVSQSPSNKVTEKGKDVELRCDPISGHTALYWYRQSLGQGLEFLIYFQGNSAPDKSGLPSDRFSAERTGGSVSTLTIQRTQQEDSAVYLCASRSGQRVTEAFFGQGTRLTVV.

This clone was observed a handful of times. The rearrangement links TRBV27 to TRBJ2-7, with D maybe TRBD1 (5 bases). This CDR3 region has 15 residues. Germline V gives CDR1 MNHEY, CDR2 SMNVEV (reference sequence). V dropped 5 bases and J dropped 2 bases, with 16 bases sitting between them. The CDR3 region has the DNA TGTGCCAGCAGTCCCACGGCCAGACAGACCTACGAGCAGTACTTC. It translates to CASSPTARQTYEQYF.

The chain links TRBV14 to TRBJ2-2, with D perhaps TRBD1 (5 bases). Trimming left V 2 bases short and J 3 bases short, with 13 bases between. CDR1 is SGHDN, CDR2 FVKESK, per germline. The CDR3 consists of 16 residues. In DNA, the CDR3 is TGTGCCAGCAGCCAAAGGCAGGGTATTTACACCGGGGAGCTGTTTTTT. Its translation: CASSQRQGIYTGELFF.

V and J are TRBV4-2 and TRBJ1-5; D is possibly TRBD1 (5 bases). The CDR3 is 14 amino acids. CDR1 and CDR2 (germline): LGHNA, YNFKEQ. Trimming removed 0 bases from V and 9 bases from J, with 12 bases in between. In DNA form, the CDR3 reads TGTGCCAGCAGCCAAGAGGCAGGGAAAAGGCCCCAGCATTTT. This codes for CASSQEAGKRPQHF.

CDR3 DNA: TGTGCCAGCAGCAAATTTCCAGCTTATAGCAATCAGCCCCAGCATTTT. It translates to CASSKFPAYSNQPQHF. This rearrangement joins TRBV21-1 to TRBJ1-5. TRBV21-1 is reported as a pseudogene. The CDR3 is made up of 16 amino acids.

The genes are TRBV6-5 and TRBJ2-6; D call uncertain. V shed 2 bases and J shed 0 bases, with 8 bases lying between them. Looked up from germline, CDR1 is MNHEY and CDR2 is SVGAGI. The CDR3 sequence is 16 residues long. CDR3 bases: TGTGCCAGCAGTTACCGCCATTCCTCTGGGGCCAACGTCCTGACTTTC. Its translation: CASSYRHSSGANVLTF.

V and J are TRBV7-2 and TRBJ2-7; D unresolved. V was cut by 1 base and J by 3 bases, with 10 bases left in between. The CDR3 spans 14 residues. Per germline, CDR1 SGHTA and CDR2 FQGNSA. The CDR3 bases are TGTGCCAGCAGCTTAGTTGCGGCTTTCTACGAGCAGTACTTC. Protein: CASSLVAAFYEQYF.

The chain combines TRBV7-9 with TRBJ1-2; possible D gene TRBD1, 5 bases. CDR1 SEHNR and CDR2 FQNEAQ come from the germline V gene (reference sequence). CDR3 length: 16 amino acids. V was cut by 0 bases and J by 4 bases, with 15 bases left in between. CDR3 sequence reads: CASSLAAAGSTYGYTF. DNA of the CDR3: TGTGCCAGCAGCTTAGCCGCGGCAGGGTCTACCTATGGCTACACCTTC. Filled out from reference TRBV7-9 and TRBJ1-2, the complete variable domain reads DTGVSQNPRHKITKRGQNVTFRCDPISEHNRLYWYRQTLGQGPEFLTYFQNEAQLEKSRLLSDRFSAERPKGSFSTLEIQRTEQGDSAMYLCASSLAAAGSTYGYTFGSGTRLTVV.